The rows below give T cell receptor beta chains drawn from one sample of a study of T-cell memory formation after mild COVID-19. Each CDR3 protein gets one entry after TCRdb re-called the 5' RACE reads with MiXCR. The top ten hold around 8.1% of the sample, which has 350,000 to 450,000 distinct CDR3 sequences, 20% to 25% seen once. The sample comprised PBMCs or a T cell subset sorted from them (not recorded which). These receptors came from an adult woman who had mild COVID-19 (a few samples of this study predate the infection). Cell type and time point are not known. Each CDR3 is given with its conserved first and last residue. Each record gives: CDR3 protein, CDR3 DNA, clone size, V gene, J gene, D gene. The D gene is left open where the match is weak. Not every row has a clone size; where given, it reads once, few, many or a size class.

CASTTRTAGGHNEQFF	TGTGCCAGCACCACCAGGACAGCGGGAGGACACAATGAGCAGTTCTTC	many	TRBV12-3/TRBV12-4	TRBJ2-1	TRBD2
CASSSSLAAGELFF	TGTGCCAGCAGCTCCTCCTTAGCGGCCGGGGAGCTGTTTTTT	few	TRBV3-1	TRBJ2-2	.
CATREDTDTQYF	TGTGCCACCAGGGAAGACACAGATACGCAGTATTTT	.	TRBV2	TRBJ2-3	.
CASSPGTGPRAFF	TGTGCCAGCAGCCCGGGGACAGGACCGAGAGCTTTCTTT	.	TRBV7-3	TRBJ1-1	TRBD1
CASRRDRSQETQYF	TGTGCCAGCAGGCGGGACAGGAGCCAAGAGACCCAGTACTTC	.	TRBV6-2/TRBV6-3	TRBJ2-5	TRBD1
CASRAGRDSNQPQHF	TGTGCCAGCAGGGCGGGACGGGATAGCAATCAGCCCCAGCATTTT	.	TRBV7-8	TRBJ1-5	.
CSAINHWTGYTEAFF	TGCAGTGCTATTAACCACTGGACAGGGTACACTGAAGCTTTCTTT	few	TRBV20-1	TRBJ1-1	TRBD1
CASSEKGAATFETQYF	TGTGCCAGCAGCGAAAAAGGGGCAGCCACCTTCGAGACCCAGTACTTC	.	TRBV7-9	TRBJ2-5	.
CASSQEISDFEQYF	TGCGCCAGCAGCCAAGAGATTTCAGATTTCGAGCAGTACTTC	.	TRBV4-3	TRBJ2-7	.
CASSLRGGLYNEQFF	TGTGCCAGCAGCTTACGGGGGGGCCTCTACAATGAGCAGTTCTTC	.	TRBV11-2	TRBJ2-1	TRBD2
CASSGLTDREQYF	TGTGCCAGCAGCGGGCTAACGGACAGGGAGCAGTATTTT	few	TRBV5-5	TRBJ2-3	TRBD1
CATSDLVRSRGQYF	TGTGCCACCAGTGATTTAGTGAGGTCCCGTGGGCAGTATTTT	.	TRBV24-1	TRBJ2-3	.
CASSLVAGAKNIQYF	TGTGCCAGCAGCTTAGTAGCGGGAGCCAAAAACATTCAGTACTTC	few	TRBV7-2	TRBJ2-4	TRBD2